The subject of this entry is one TCR beta chain. Its antigen is currently unknown. The CDR3 spans 17 residues. Unmatched junction bases numbered 12, after V lost 4 bases and J lost 0 bases. Germline assignment: CDR1 SGHDT and CDR2 YYEEEE. Sequencing was performed with immunoSEQ multiplex PCR; in TCRdb, only in-frame clones are kept and a portion is missing. The profile shows about 86,000 clones, about 90% of them singletons. The data belong to a study of OX40 agonist ivuxolimab in advanced cancers. Study observations and caveats: Mean expanded clone counts were higher in CD8+ than CD4+ T cells. Low levels of normalized T-cell clonal expansion also appeared in some nonresponders.

Sequences were derived from CD4+ or CD8+ T cells sorted from blood, sampled in a trial of the OX40 agonist ivuxolimab. The rearrangement links TRBV5-6 to TRBJ1-2; TRBD1 aligns across 7 bases. This TCR came from an adult with an advanced solid tumor such as melanoma, head and neck, liver or kidney cancer. CDR3 coding DNA: TGTGCCAGCAGCCTTTTCTTACGGGACAGAGCTAACTATGGCTACACCTTC. Translating it yields CASSLFLRDRANYGYTF.